This TCR beta chain derives from a study of OX40 agonist ivuxolimab in advanced cancers. Across the whole study: Ivuxolimab, an antibody that agonizes OX40 (CD134), was administered to the patients.

Trimming removed 3 bases from V and 1 base from J, with 15 bases in between. The CDR3 contains 16 residues. Germline CDR1 and CDR2: MDHEN and SYDVKM. The table lists this clone with a few counts. Produced via immunoSEQ multiplex PCR; TCRdb's table is partial and in-frame only. The sample has some 68,000 clones; less than 90% are singletons. The V and J genes are TRBV28 and TRBJ1-1, with D maybe TRBD1 (5 bases). The TCR was taken from an adult with an advanced solid tumor such as melanoma, head and neck, liver or kidney cancer. The sequences come from CD4+ or CD8+ T cells sorted from blood, collected in a trial of the OX40 agonist ivuxolimab. The CDR3 region has the DNA TGTGCCAGCAGTTTGGGGATCCGAGGGGAGAACACTGAAGCTTTCTTT. Residues: CASSLGIRGENTEAFF. The full variable domain, in which reference TRBV28 and TRBJ1-1 provide the parts outside the CDR3, is DVKVTQSSRYLVKRTGEKVFLECVQDMDHENMFWYRQDPGLGLRLIYFSYDVKMKEKGDIPEGYSVSREKKERFSLILESASTNQTSMYLCASSLGIRGENTEAFFGQGTRLTVV.